The clone carrying this T cell receptor (beta chain) was observed at least ten times. Germline lookup yields CDR1 SNHLY and CDR2 FYNNEI. Deletions cut 5 bases from V and 3 bases from J, with 16 bases between. This CDR3 comprises 15 residues. The record originates from a study of T cells of healthy individuals. Via MiXCR, TCRdb re-called the 5' RACE reads, giving one row per CDR3 protein. The data contain tens of thousands of distinct CDR3 sequences, roughly 15% of them singletons. The clonotype comes from a human donor in good health. The chain recombines TRBV2 with TRBJ1-1; weak D call: TRBD1 (6 bases). This chain's CDR3 is CASSFTGFADTEAFF. The CDR3 DNA follows: TGTGCCAGCAGTTTTACAGGGTTCGCCGACACTGAAGCTTTCTTT.